The 27 T cell receptor beta chains in this list originate from one sample, sequenced in a study of PD-L1 blockade in urothelial cancer. Generated by immunoSEQ multiplex PCR, the TCRdb table keeps only in-frame clones and is missing some. The sample holds about 52,000 clones; about 80% are singletons and the top ten take 1% to 1.5%. Time point noted: pretreatment peripheral blood. This specimen was PBMCs, taken around atezolizumab (anti-PD-L1) treatment. These receptors came from a man in his fifties or sixties with urothelial cancer.

This clone has a single count. The genes are TRBV7-8 and TRBJ2-2; 8 bases line up with TRBD2. With 11 bases clipped from V and 0 bases from J, the junction kept 5 bases outside the gene matches. This CDR3 has 14 amino acids. The germline V gene has CDR1 SGHVS and CDR2 FQNEAQ. The chain's CDR3 is CAASSGANTGELFF. The CDR3 nucleotides read TGTGCCGCCAGTAGCGGGGCGAACACCGGGGAGCTGTTTTTT.

This sequence joins TRBV18 and TRBJ1-5, with 8 bases lining up with TRBD1. The germline V gene encodes CDR1 KGHSH and CDR2 LQKENI. The ends lost 6 bases at V and 3 bases at J; junction bases unmatched: 10. The CDR3 is 16 residues long. CDR3 coding DNA: TGTGCCAGCTCGGAAAGGGGACAGGACAACAATCAGCCCCAGCATTTT. Protein sequence: CASSERGQDNNQPQHF.

V usage is TRBV30 and J usage is TRBJ2-2, with D possibly being TRBD2 (6 bases). Trimming took 2 bases from V and 5 from J, leaving 12 bases between them. CDR1 and CDR2 (germline): GTSNPN, SVGIG (reference sequence). This CDR3 contains 14 residues. CDR3 in DNA: TGTGCCTGGAGTCTCGGGAGTCAGACCGGGGAGCTGTTTTTT. Its protein product is CAWSLGSQTGELFF.

The rearrangement links TRBV7-2 to TRBJ1-4, with D perhaps TRBD1 (5 bases). The V end was cut by 1 base, the J end by 3 bases, with 9 bases between. This CDR3 comprises 15 residues. Germline CDR1 and CDR2: SGHTA and FQGNSA. The DNA of the CDR3 is TGTGCCAGCAGCTTAGATCGCAGGGCTAATGAAAAACTGTTTTTT. It translates to CASSLDRRANEKLFF.

The chain links TRBV28 to TRBJ2-1; the D gene is possibly TRBD1 (6 bases). CDR1 and CDR2 (germline): MDHEN, SYDVKM. The length of the CDR3 is 19 residues. The ends were cut back, 3 bases at V and 4 bases at J, with 25 bases in the middle. In DNA, the CDR3 is TGTGCCAGCAGTTTCCCGGGACAAGGTGGAGTGGGAGCTTACAATGAGCAGTTCTTC. Translating gives CASSFPGQGGVGAYNEQFF. Full variable domain (outside the CDR3, taken from reference TRBV28 and TRBJ2-1): DVKVTQSSRYLVKRTGEKVFLECVQDMDHENMFWYRQDPGLGLRLIYFSYDVKMKEKGDIPEGYSVSREKKERFSLILESASTNQTSMYLCASSFPGQGGVGAYNEQFFGPGTRLTVL.

The chain is built from TRBV2 and TRBJ2-1; 11 nucleotides align to TRBD1. CDR3 length: 16 amino acids. Trimming at V came to 6 bases and at J to 7 bases, leaving 11 bases not matched to a gene. Per the germline V gene, CDR1 is SNHLY and CDR2 is FYNNEI. The CDR3 spells CASREQGQGEVNEQFF. The CDR3 region has the DNA TGTGCCAGCAGGGAACAGGGACAGGGGGAGGTAAATGAGCAGTTCTTC.

The chain recombines TRBV5-4 with TRBJ1-2; no clear D gene. Germline V lookup: CDR1 SGHNT, CDR2 YYREEE (reference sequence). V lost 0 bases, J lost 8 bases, and 11 bases lay in between. This CDR3 region has 13 residues. The CDR3 protein is CASSLDFSWGYTF. The CDR3, as DNA: TGTGCCAGCAGCTTGGACTTCTCCTGGGGCTACACCTTC.

This sequence joins TRBV10-2 and TRBJ1-1; perhaps TRBD1 as D (6 bases). V was clipped by 7 bases and J by 3 bases, with 12 bases between them. The CDR3 length is 13 residues. Germline CDR1 reads WSHSY; CDR2 reads SAAADI. The CDR3 spells CASNGGGYTEAFF. In nucleotides, the CDR3 is TGCGCCAGCAACGGGGGGGGCTACACTGAAGCTTTCTTT.

This clone occurred a few times. The CDR3 DNA is TGTGCCAGCAGCCGTGGGGCCCGAGCGGAGACCCAGTACTTC. As protein: CASSRGARAETQYF. This chain joins TRBV7-9 and TRBJ2-5; tentative D call: TRBD1 (5 bases). Trimming cost V 5 bases and J 5 bases, with 15 bases left between them. This CDR3 has 14 amino acids. Per germline, CDR1 SEHNR and CDR2 FQNEAQ (reference sequence).

CDR3 sequence (DNA): TGTGCCAGCAGCCATCCGCGCAGGGAGGCGGGGAAAAACATTCAGTACTTC. Protein sequence: CASSHPRREAGKNIQYF. The chain combines TRBV11-2 with TRBJ2-4, with D perhaps TRBD2 (6 bases). The CDR3 is made up of 17 amino acids. Germline V gene data show CDR1 as SGHAT and CDR2 as FQNNGV. Trimming cost V 5 bases and J 4 bases, with 21 bases left between them.

Only one count was recorded for this clone. The chain couples TRBV11-3 to TRBJ2-1, with 9 bases fitting TRBD2. The CDR3 consists of 17 residues. J was trimmed by 8 bases and V by 1 base; bases with no gene match: 12. The germline V gene encodes CDR1 SGHNT and CDR2 YENEEA. The CDR3 loop reads CASSLGAGTSNFDEQFF. The CDR3 DNA is TGTGCCAGCAGCTTAGGCGCCGGGACTAGCAATTTCGATGAGCAGTTCTTC.

The chain is built from TRBV25-1 and TRBJ1-2; no definite D call. The CDR3 has 14 amino acids. Looked up from germline, CDR1 is MGHDK and CDR2 is SYGVNS. Trimming pared 3 bases from V and 2 bases from J, leaving 10 bases between. DNA for the CDR3: TGTGCCAGCAGTGATCGTGTCGCGAACTATGGCTACACCTTC. Its translation is CASSDRVANYGYTF.

This chain uses TRBV7-9 with TRBJ1-2; maybe TRBD1 (6 bases). The germline CDR1 and CDR2 sequences are SEHNR and FQNEAQ (reference sequence). Trimming removed 0 bases at V and 2 bases at J, with 10 bases between. The length of the CDR3 is 15 residues. CDR3 in DNA: TGTGCCAGCAGCTTAGCGAACAGGGCGAACTATGGCTACACCTTC. Protein: CASSLANRANYGYTF.

The chain carries TRBV7-2 and TRBJ2-3, with a tentative D call TRBD2 (7 bases). Trimming removed 2 bases at V and 6 bases at J, with 15 bases between. Germline V gene data show CDR1 as SGHTA and CDR2 as FQGNSA. CDR3 length equals 15 residues. CDR3 coding DNA: TGTGCCAGCAGCTTACCGGGGGGCTTTACGGATACGCAGTATTTT. As protein: CASSLPGGFTDTQYF. The variable domain in full, completed from reference TRBV7-2 and TRBJ2-3, reads GAGVSQSPSNKVTEKGKDVELRCDPISGHTALYWYRQSLGQGLEFLIYFQGNSAPDKSGLPSDRFSAERTGGSVSTLTIQRTQQEDSAVYLCASSLPGGFTDTQYFGPGTRLTVL.

J is TRBJ2-2 and V is TRBV28, with D tentatively TRBD2 (5 bases). The V and J ends lost 6 bases and 3 bases respectively, with 14 bases between them. Germline CDR1 and CDR2: MDHEN and SYDVKM. The CDR3 extends over 15 amino acids. The CDR3 DNA reads TGTGCCAGCAGCCTCGGGATTCGGGACACCGGGGAGCTGTTTTTT. It yields the protein CASSLGIRDTGELFF. Full variable domain (missing parts from reference TRBV28 and TRBJ2-2): DVKVTQSSRYLVKRTGEKVFLECVQDMDHENMFWYRQDPGLGLRLIYFSYDVKMKEKGDIPEGYSVSREKKERFSLILESASTNQTSMYLCASSLGIRDTGELFFGEGSRLTVL.

This rearrangement joins TRBV7-9 to TRBJ2-1, with 9 bases lining up with TRBD1. CDR3 length: 14 amino acids. Germline CDR1 and CDR2: SEHNR and FQNEAQ (reference sequence). J gave up 8 bases and V 2 bases, and 4 bases lay outside the gene matches. The CDR3 DNA is TGTGCCAGCAGCTTAAGGACAGGGGTGTATGAGCAGTTCTTC. This encodes CASSLRTGVYEQFF.

The rearrangement uses TRBV29-1 and TRBJ2-7; 10 bases agree with TRBD2. This CDR3 is 12 amino acids long. The germline V gene encodes CDR1 SQVTM and CDR2 ANQGSEA. Losses at the gene ends were 4 bases for V and 4 bases for J; bases not matched to a gene: 1. The CDR3 region has the DNA TGCAGCGTTGCTAGCGGGGGTTACGAGCAGTACTTC. Amino acid sequence: CSVASGGYEQYF.

This clone appeared a single time. The chain's CDR3 is CASSFRTGGRDEQYF. The CDR3 DNA reads as TGTGCCAGCAGCTTTAGGACAGGGGGACGCGACGAGCAGTACTTC. The chain has TRBV7-9 and TRBJ2-7; TRBD1 aligns across 10 bases. The CDR3 consists of 15 residues. Germline CDR1 and CDR2: SEHNR and FQNEAQ (reference sequence). Trimming cost V 3 bases and J 5 bases; bases outside gene matches: 7.

The V call is TRBV19, the J call TRBJ1-5, with 10 positions matching TRBD1. This CDR3 is built from 14 residues. Germline CDR1 LNHDA, CDR2 SQIVND (reference sequence). Germline trimming cut 7 bases from V and 5 bases from J; bases unmatched to any gene: 5. The CDR3 region has the DNA TGTGCCAGTATGACAGGGGGCCCTTATCAGCCCCAGCATTTT. Translation gives CASMTGGPYQPQHF.

V is TRBV6-5 and J is TRBJ1-5, with D perhaps TRBD1 (6 bases). Trimming removed 2 bases from V and 5 bases from J, with 13 bases in between. This CDR3 comprises 15 residues. Per the germline V gene, CDR1 is MNHEY and CDR2 is SVGAGI. The DNA for the CDR3 is TGTGCCAGCAGTTACAGGGCAGGGGAATATCAGCCCCAGCATTTT. This codes for CASSYRAGEYQPQHF.

V usage is TRBV7-3 and J usage is TRBJ2-7, with 10 positions matching TRBD2. This CDR3 comprises 16 residues. Germline values: CDR1 SGHTA, CDR2 FQGTGA. After removal of 5 bases from V and 0 bases from J, the junction contained 7 bases not matched to a gene. CDR3 nucleotides: TGTGCCAGCAGCCCCCAAGCGGGGGGGAACTCCTACGAGCAGTACTTC. Translating it yields CASSPQAGGNSYEQYF.

V is TRBV27 and J is TRBJ2-1, with 10 bases that match TRBD2. With V trimmed by 0 bases and J by 8 bases, 7 bases remained unmatched. The CDR3 is 16 residues long. Germline CDR1 and CDR2: MNHEY and SMNVEV (reference sequence). The CDR3, as DNA: TGTGCCAGCAGTTTATCCCCAGCGGGAGGGGGCGATGAGCAGTTCTTC. Encoded protein: CASSLSPAGGGDEQFF.

The chain uses TRBV27 and TRBJ2-7; D is perhaps TRBD1 (9 bases). The germline V and J ends were trimmed by 5 bases and 1 base, with 15 bases remaining between them. Germline CDR1 is MNHEY and CDR2 is SMNVEV (reference sequence). This CDR3 region has 15 residues. CDR3 in amino acids: CASSRGGTGSYEQYF. The CDR3 bases are TGTGCCAGCAGTCGCGGGGGGACAGGGTCCTACGAGCAGTACTTC.

V gene TRBV9 combines with J gene TRBJ2-3, with 12 positions matching TRBD2. The trim removed 1 base at V and 3 bases at J, leaving 9 bases unmatched. This CDR3 has 18 amino acids. Germline CDR1 SGDLS, CDR2 YYNGEE. The CDR3: CASSVTSSGGAETDTQYF. CDR3 nucleotide sequence: TGTGCCAGCAGCGTAACGTCTAGCGGGGGGGCGGAGACAGATACGCAGTATTTT.

V and J are TRBV14 and TRBJ1-1, with a tentative D call TRBD1 (5 bases). Trimming pared 3 bases from V and 5 bases from J, leaving 13 bases between. The CDR3 sequence is 14 residues long. Germline assignment: CDR1 SGHDN and CDR2 FVKESK. The CDR3 reads CASSQVGGSTEAFF. DNA for the CDR3: TGTGCCAGCAGCCAGGTGGGGGGTTCTACTGAAGCTTTCTTT. Using reference TRBV14 and TRBJ1-1 for the parts outside the CDR3, the full variable domain is EAGVTQFPSHSVIEKGQTVTLRCDPISGHDNLYWYRRVMGKEIKFLLHFVKESKQDESGMPNNRFLAERTGGTYSTLKVQPAELEDSGVYFCASSQVGGSTEAFFGQGTRLTVV.

In its sample, this clone was seen a few times. V is TRBV29-1 and J is TRBJ2-1; weak D call: TRBD2 (6 bases). V lost 3 bases, J lost 3 bases, and 9 bases lay in between. Germline V gene data show CDR1 as SQVTM and CDR2 as ANQGSEA. The CDR3 runs to 13 residues. In DNA form, the CDR3 reads TGCAGCGTTGACCCGACTAGCTACAATGAGCAGTTCTTC. It yields the protein CSVDPTSYNEQFF.

The chain couples TRBV28 to TRBJ2-3; 10 bases are shared with TRBD2. The V gene end was trimmed by 3 bases and the J gene end by 3 bases; junction bases not matched to a gene: 3. The CDR3 runs 15 residues. Germline CDR1 is MDHEN and CDR2 is SYDVKM. CDR3 region: CASSFRAGGTDTQYF. In DNA, the CDR3 is TGTGCCAGCAGTTTTAGAGCGGGAGGGACAGATACGCAGTATTTT.